This record concerns one TCR beta chain sequence. A multiplex PCR was run with 60 Vbeta primers and 13 Jbeta primers. The method was immunoSEQ multiplex PCR; TCRdb's version includes in-frame clones alone and lacks a portion of them. Of roughly 100,000 clones in the sample, about 81% were seen once. This entry comes from a study of cytomegalovirus exposure and HLA in healthy donors. The CDR3 contains 12 residues. V was shortened by 2 bases and J by 13 bases, with 15 bases between the two germline ends. Germline CDR1 and CDR2: MNHNS and SASEGT. This clonotype was obtained from a man aged 30 to 39 in good health and CMV-seronegative. This rearrangement joins TRBV6-1 to TRBJ2-7; D might be TRBD1 (5 bases). Sequenced input: PBMCs. The CDR3 here is CASSEHQGNIYF. CDR3 DNA: TGTGCCAGCAGTGAACATCAGGGTAATATCTACTTC.